The 29 T cell receptor beta chains below come from one sample, sequenced in a study of regulatory T cells in long-lasting Graves disease. In building TCR beta libraries, iRepertoire HTBI primers were used together with Arm-PCR of CDR3 regions. MiXCR, run by TCRdb on the multiplex PCR reads, gives a single entry per CDR3 protein. The sample carries about 660,000 distinct CDR3 sequences, about 32% recorded once. Indicated time point: persistent/refractory GD, antithyroid drugs over 5 years with positive TRAb. The TCR library used RNA extracted from PBMCs. The source was peripheral blood mononuclear cells (PBMCs), collected when the disease was refractory, from a patient treated with antithyroid drugs. The source of these receptors is a female donor with Graves disease.

The V gene is TRBV13, the J gene TRBJ2-3; D remains unclear. Germline loops: CDR1 PRHDT, CDR2 FYEKMQ (reference sequence). The CDR3 contains 15 residues. Trimming removed 5 bases at V and 0 bases at J, with 12 bases between. This chain's CDR3 is CASSQTRTSTDTQYF. Here the CDR3 DNA reads TGTGCCAGCAGCCAGACCCGAACTAGCACAGATACGCAGTATTTT. The variable domain in full, completed from reference TRBV13 and TRBJ2-3, reads AAGVIQSPRHLIKEKRETATLKCYPIPRHDTVYWYQQGPGQDPQFLISFYEKMQSDKGSIPDRFSAQQFSDYHSELNMSSLELGDSALYFCASSQTRTSTDTQYFGPGTRLTVL.

This clonotype was seen ten or more times. The chain couples TRBV11-2 to TRBJ2-7; D unclear. Germline CDR1 reads SGHAT; CDR2 reads FQNNGV. The CDR3 extends over 14 amino acids. V lost 5 bases, J lost 3 bases, and 14 bases lay in between. The CDR3 region is CASSLVGLGYEQYF. CDR3 nucleotide sequence: TGTGCCAGCAGCCTGGTAGGGTTGGGCTACGAGCAGTACTTC.

This chain joins TRBV6-2 or TRBV6-3 and TRBJ1-5, with D possibly matching TRBD1 (5 bases). Germline assignment: CDR1 MNHEY and CDR2 SVGEGT. Between the trimmed V and J ends, which lost 2 bases and 3 bases, there was a span of 11 bases. This CDR3 has 15 residues. CDR3 DNA sequence: TGTGCCAGCAGTTACGGACAAACGTACAATCAGCCCCAGCATTTT. Its translation is CASSYGQTYNQPQHF.

As regards this clonotype: Compared with germline, one end of the junction differs, possibly owing to a read error. This chain connects TRBV6-2 or TRBV6-3 to TRBJ1-6, with a possible D match to TRBD1 (5 bases). CDR3 length equals 14 residues. Germline V gives CDR1 MNHEY, CDR2 SVGEGT. The CDR3 DNA reads TGCGCCAGCAGCCCTTCCCCGGGGGATTCACCCCTCCACTTT. This sequence encodes CASSPSPGDSPLHF.

The table lists this clonotype with a few counts. The chain combines TRBV3-1 with TRBJ1-2; D uncertain. V shed 0 bases and J shed 8 bases, with 4 bases lying between them. The CDR3 is made up of 11 amino acids. Germline V gene sequence: CDR1 LGHDT, CDR2 YNNKEL (reference sequence). The CDR3 region is CASSQEGGYTF. For the CDR3, the DNA is TGTGCCAGCAGCCAAGAGGGAGGCTACACCTTC.

There are many counts of this clonotype. The chain employs TRBV2 and TRBJ1-1; D is unresolved. Germline values: CDR1 SNHLY, CDR2 FYNNEI. The CDR3 length is 13 residues. V was shortened by 7 bases and J by 1 base, with 10 bases between the two germline ends. In DNA form, the CDR3 reads TGTGCCAGCAAAACGGGCGAGAACACTGAAGCTTTCTTT. Its translation is CASKTGENTEAFF.

This clonotype was picked up one time. This chain connects TRBV24-1 to TRBJ2-7; the match to TRBD2 covers 9 bases. J lost 2 bases, V lost 4 bases, and 20 bases had no gene match. Germline V gene sequence: CDR1 KGHDR, CDR2 SFDVKD. The CDR3 is made up of 20 amino acids. The CDR3 coding sequence is TGTGCCACCAGTGACCTGTGTGCCCTTGGACAGCGGGAGGTCACCTACGAGCAGTACTTC. Protein: CATSDLCALGQREVTYEQYF.

This clonotype was seen repeatedly, ten times or more. The V gene is TRBV6-1, the J gene TRBJ1-2; 9 positions agree with TRBD1. Germline trimming cut 6 bases from V and 8 bases from J; bases unmatched to any gene: 7. Germline V gene data show CDR1 as MNHNS and CDR2 as SASEGT. CDR3 length: 13 residues. CDR3 bases: TGTGCCAGCAGGCGTCGGACAGGGGTAGGCTACACCTTC. Translation gives CASRRRTGVGYTF.

This clonotype was seen repeatedly, ten times or more. The gene calls are TRBV12-3 or TRBV12-4 and TRBJ1-2; 8 bases line up with TRBD1. This CDR3 is 15 amino acids long. Losses at the gene ends were 4 bases for V and 3 bases for J; bases not matched to a gene: 7. The CDR3 reads CASSSRTGSDYGYTF. Here the CDR3 DNA reads TGTGCCAGCAGTTCGCGGACAGGGTCAGACTATGGCTACACCTTC.

The J gene is TRBJ2-5, the V gene TRBV19, with TRBD1 as a possible D gene (5 bases). Trimming took off 3 bases at V and 5 bases at J, with 13 bases between the two ends. The CDR3 extends over 14 amino acids. The germline V gene has CDR1 LNHDA and CDR2 SQIVND (reference sequence). CDR3 in DNA: TGTGCCAGTAGTATGGGCAGGGTCGTCGAGACCCAGTACTTC. Translated: CASSMGRVVETQYF.

This sequence joins TRBV14 and TRBJ1-2, with no clear D. Trimming took 1 base from V and 8 from J, leaving 11 bases between them. This CDR3 contains 13 residues. The germline V gene encodes CDR1 SGHDN and CDR2 FVKESK. CDR3 residues: CASSQVVKGGYTF. The CDR3 coding sequence is TGTGCCAGCAGCCAAGTGGTGAAGGGAGGCTACACCTTC.

Only a few counts were recorded for this clonotype. The chain carries TRBV12-3 or TRBV12-4 and TRBJ1-3; D not certain. V shed 6 bases and J shed 0 bases, with 6 bases lying between them. This CDR3 has 13 residues. Written as DNA, the CDR3 is TGTGCCAGCAGCTACACCTCTGGAAACACCATATATTTT. It codes for CASSYTSGNTIYF.

This clonotype was picked up a small number of times. CDR3 sequence: CASSYSRTSEQYF. The DNA of the CDR3 is TGTGCCAGCAGTTACTCGCGGACTTCAGAGCAGTACTTC. This sequence joins TRBV6-5 and TRBJ2-7, with D maybe TRBD2 (5 bases). The germline CDR1 and CDR2 sequences are MNHEY and SVGAGI. The CDR3 sequence is 13 residues long. V lost 0 bases and J 7 bases, leaving 10 bases between the germline ends.

CDR3 sequence reads: CASSVGTKDGYTF. The DNA of the CDR3 is TGTGCCAGCAGTGTCGGGACAAAGGATGGCTACACCTTC. This rearrangement joins TRBV6-1 to TRBJ1-2; D may be TRBD1 (6 bases). Germline assignment: CDR1 MNHNS and CDR2 SASEGT. This CDR3 comprises 13 residues. Deletions cut 4 bases from V and 6 bases from J, with 12 bases between.

This clonotype has ten or more counts. The rearrangement links TRBV12-3 or TRBV12-4 to TRBJ1-4; D gene unclear. Trimming left V 11 bases short and J 6 bases short, with 16 bases between. The CDR3 totals 13 residues. The CDR3 DNA reads TGTGCCTCCCATCGGAAGGGAGATGAAAAACTGTTTTTT. Protein sequence: CASHRKGDEKLFF.

This clonotype has at least ten counts. The V call is TRBV2, the J call TRBJ2-2; TRBD1 aligns across 7 bases. CDR3 length: 15 residues. Germline CDR1 SNHLY, CDR2 FYNNEI. V shed 2 bases and J 2 bases; nucleotides not matched to a gene: 2. This CDR3 is CASSETGVNTGELFF. The CDR3 DNA reads TGTGCCAGCAGTGAAACAGGGGTTAACACCGGGGAGCTGTTTTTT.

The V gene is TRBV5-1, the J gene TRBJ2-1, with 11 bases that match TRBD2. Gene TRBJ2-5 matches the end of the DNA better, so the J call may be wrong. The germline V gene encodes CDR1 SGHRS and CDR2 YFSETQ. The CDR3 consists of 17 residues. The CDR3 region is CASSLDSSGRLGETQYF. The CDR3 DNA follows: TGCGCCAGCAGCTTGGACTCTAGCGGGAGGTTGGGGGAGACCCAGTACTTC.

This clonotype has only a few counts. V usage is TRBV12-3 or TRBV12-4 and J usage is TRBJ2-7, with TRBD1 as a possible D gene (5 bases). The CDR3 length is 14 residues. The V and J ends lost 2 bases and 2 bases respectively, with 10 bases between them. The CDR3 DNA reads TGTGCCAGCAGTTTAAGTGGGGCTCCCTACGAGCAGTACTTC. Its translation is CASSLSGAPYEQYF.

This chain joins TRBV11-2 and TRBJ1-3; weak D call: TRBD1 (5 bases). V dropped 2 bases and J dropped 3 bases, with 17 bases sitting between them. This CDR3 contains 17 residues. Germline values: CDR1 SGHAT, CDR2 FQNNGV. The CDR3 here is CASSLWPKGARGNTIYF. In nucleotides, the CDR3 is TGTGCCAGCAGCTTATGGCCGAAAGGGGCGCGTGGAAACACCATATATTTT.

The V gene is TRBV2, the J gene TRBJ1-5, with 9 bases that match TRBD1. Germline lookup yields CDR1 SNHLY and CDR2 FYNNEI. Trimming at V came to 3 bases and at J to 4 bases, leaving 4 bases not matched to a gene. The CDR3 consists of 15 residues. CDR3 sequence reads: CASSDVDRGNQPQHF. CDR3 in DNA: TGTGCCAGCAGTGATGTGGACAGGGGTAATCAGCCCCAGCATTTT.

The gene calls are TRBV5-1 and TRBJ1-4; D is ambiguous. Trimming took 0 bases from V and 0 from J, leaving 9 bases between them. CDR3 length: 16 amino acids. Germline V gene sequence: CDR1 SGHRS, CDR2 YFSETQ. CDR3 sequence: CASSLGRDATNEKLFF. The CDR3 bases are TGCGCCAGCAGCTTGGGCAGAGATGCAACTAATGAAAAACTGTTTTTT.

At least ten counts were recorded for this clonotype. The chain couples TRBV12-3 or TRBV12-4 to TRBJ2-5; 10 nucleotides line up with TRBD2. This CDR3 has 15 residues. Germline trimming cut 6 bases from V and 2 bases from J; bases unmatched to any gene: 6. CDR3 sequence (DNA): TGTGCCAGCAGCTCTAGCGGGAGCCCTCAAGAGACCCAGTACTTC. Translating gives CASSSSGSPQETQYF.

J is TRBJ2-1 and V is TRBV7-9; D uncertain. CDR1 is SEHNR, CDR2 FQNEAQ, per germline (reference sequence). Between the trimmed V and J ends, which lost 1 base and 11 bases, there was a span of 6 bases. This CDR3 is built from 11 residues. CDR3 DNA sequence: TGTGCCAGCAGCTTAGGCAGCCAGCAGTTCTTC. Protein sequence: CASSLGSQQFF.

This clonotype turned up a few times. The chain uses TRBV7-3 and TRBJ2-5; 10 nucleotides match TRBD2. The length of the CDR3 is 14 residues. The germline gives CDR1 SGHTA, CDR2 FQGTGA. V dropped 8 bases and J dropped 5; count of bases not matched to a gene: 8. CDR3 DNA: TGTGCCAGCGGGCTAGCGGGAGATTTTGAGACCCAGTACTTC. This sequence encodes CASGLAGDFETQYF.

The chain uses TRBV13 and TRBJ1-2; D remains unclear. CDR3 length: 14 residues. Germline V gives CDR1 PRHDT, CDR2 FYEKMQ (reference sequence). V shed 7 bases and J shed 4 bases, with 16 bases lying between them. The CDR3 DNA is TGTGCCAGCACCCCATCAGGAAACGCCTATGGCTACACCTTC. It codes for CASTPSGNAYGYTF.

The V call is TRBV5-1, the J call TRBJ1-3; D gene ambiguous. V lost 4 bases to trimming and J lost 3 bases, with 14 bases between them. From germline, CDR1 is SGHRS and CDR2 YFSETQ. The CDR3 totals 15 residues. CDR3 DNA sequence: TGCGCCAGCAGCCCTGGCCGGGGTAGTGGAAACACCATATATTTT. It encodes CASSPGRGSGNTIYF.

This clonotype was observed at least ten times. The chain combines TRBV28 with TRBJ1-2; D is uncertain. CDR1 and CDR2 (germline): MDHEN, SYDVKM. V lost 3 bases to trimming and J lost 7 bases, with 12 bases between them. The CDR3 runs 13 residues. CDR3 protein: CASSLMSSPGYTF. DNA for the CDR3: TGTGCCAGCAGTTTGATGTCCTCTCCTGGCTACACCTTC.

CDR3 protein: CASSDPPGAHGNQPQHF. The CDR3 region has the DNA TGTGCCAGCAGTGATCCTCCGGGGGCGCATGGCAATCAGCCCCAGCATTTT. V gene TRBV2 combines with J gene TRBJ1-5; D is perhaps TRBD1 (6 bases). In germline, CDR1 is SNHLY, CDR2 FYNNEI. This CDR3 spans 17 amino acids. With 3 bases removed from V and 2 bases from J, the gap between germline ends came to 17 bases.

This clonotype appeared a few times. The V call is TRBV6-5, the J call TRBJ2-7; perhaps TRBD2 as D (5 bases). The ends were cut back, 4 bases at V and 2 bases at J, with 9 bases in the middle. In germline, CDR1 is MNHEY, CDR2 SVGAGI. The CDR3 totals 13 residues. The CDR3 region has the DNA TGTGCCAGCAGTTTCCTAGCCGCCTACGAGCAGTACTTC. It yields the protein CASSFLAAYEQYF.